This paragraph reports one T cell receptor beta chain. What it binds is unknown. Use of 60 Vbeta and 13 Jbeta primers characterized the PCR. The table came from immunoSEQ multiplex PCR; TCRdb's copy has only in-frame clones and leaves some out. This table has some 110,000 clones, around 75% appearing once. This sample is part of a study of cytomegalovirus exposure and HLA in healthy donors. Regarding the study as a whole: The Asian-associated ancestry cluster reportedly had fewer N-insertions than the approximately 670-donor mean in a later analysis.

This CDR3 spans 14 amino acids. After removal of 0 bases from V and 11 bases from J, the junction contained 5 bases not matched to a gene. Germline CDR1 GTSNPN, CDR2 SVGIG (reference sequence). This TCR was recovered from a woman in her 30s in good health and CMV-seronegative. This rearrangement joins TRBV30 to TRBJ1-5, with TRBD1 matching 12 bases. Source material: PBMCs. The CDR3 nucleotides are TGTGCCTGGAGTGTTCGGGACAGGGGGCAATCCCAGCATTTT. It encodes CAWSVRDRGQSQHF.